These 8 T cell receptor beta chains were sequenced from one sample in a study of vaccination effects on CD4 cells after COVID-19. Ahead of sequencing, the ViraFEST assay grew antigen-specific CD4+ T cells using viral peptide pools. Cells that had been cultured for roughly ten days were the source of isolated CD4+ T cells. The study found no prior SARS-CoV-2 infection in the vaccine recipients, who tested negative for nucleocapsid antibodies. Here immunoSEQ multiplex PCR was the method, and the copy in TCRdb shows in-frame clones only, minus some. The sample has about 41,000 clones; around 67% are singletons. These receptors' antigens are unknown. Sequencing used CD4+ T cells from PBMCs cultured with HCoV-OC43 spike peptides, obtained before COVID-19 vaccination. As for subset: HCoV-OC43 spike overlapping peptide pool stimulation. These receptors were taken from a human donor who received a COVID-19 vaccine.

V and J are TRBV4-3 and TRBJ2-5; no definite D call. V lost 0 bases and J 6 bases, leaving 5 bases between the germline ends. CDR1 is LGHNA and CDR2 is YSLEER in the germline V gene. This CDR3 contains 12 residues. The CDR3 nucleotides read TGCGCCAGCAGCCAAGAAGGAAAGACCCAGTACTTC. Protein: CASSQEGKTQYF.

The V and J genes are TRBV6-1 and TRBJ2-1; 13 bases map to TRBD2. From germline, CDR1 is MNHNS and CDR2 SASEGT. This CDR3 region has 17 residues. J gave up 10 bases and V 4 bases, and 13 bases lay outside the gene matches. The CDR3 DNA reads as TGTGCCAGCAGTGGGACAGGCACGACTAGCGGGAGGCTCGAGCAGTTCTTC. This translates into CASSGTGTTSGRLEQFF.

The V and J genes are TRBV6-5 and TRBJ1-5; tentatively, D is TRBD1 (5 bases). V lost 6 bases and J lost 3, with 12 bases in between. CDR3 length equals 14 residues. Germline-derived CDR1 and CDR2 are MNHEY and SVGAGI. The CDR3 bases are TGTGCCAGCAGAGCCGACAGCTCCAATCAGCCCCAGCATTTT. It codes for CASRADSSNQPQHF.

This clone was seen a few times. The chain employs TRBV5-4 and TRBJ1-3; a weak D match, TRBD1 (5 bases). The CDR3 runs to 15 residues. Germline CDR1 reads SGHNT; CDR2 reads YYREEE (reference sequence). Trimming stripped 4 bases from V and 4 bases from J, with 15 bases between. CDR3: CASSPGTLKGNTIYF. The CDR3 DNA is TGTGCCAGCAGCCCAGGGACTCTGAAAGGAAACACCATATATTTT.

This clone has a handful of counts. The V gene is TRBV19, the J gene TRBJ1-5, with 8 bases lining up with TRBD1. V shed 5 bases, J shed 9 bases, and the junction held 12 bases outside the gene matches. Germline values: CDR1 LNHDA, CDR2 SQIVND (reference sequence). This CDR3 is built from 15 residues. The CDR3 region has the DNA TGTGCCAGTAGTCCCGATACAGGGGGTCAGAGGCCCCAGCATTTT. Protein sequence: CASSPDTGGQRPQHF.

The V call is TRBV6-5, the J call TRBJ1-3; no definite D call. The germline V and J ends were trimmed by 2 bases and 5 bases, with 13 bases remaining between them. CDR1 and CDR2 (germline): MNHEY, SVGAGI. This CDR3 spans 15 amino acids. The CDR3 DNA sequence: TGTGCCAGCAGTTACGGCGCAGATCTCAGAAACACCATATATTTT. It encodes CASSYGADLRNTIYF.

The DNA for the CDR3 is TGCAGCGCCCGGACAGGGGGCAACGAGCAGTACTTC. Amino acids: CSARTGGNEQYF. The rearrangement joins TRBV29-1 to TRBJ2-7, with 11 positions matching TRBD1. The CDR3 has 12 amino acids. Germline CDR1 is SQVTM and CDR2 is ANQGSEA. V lost 7 bases and J lost 5; bases outside the gene matches: 4.

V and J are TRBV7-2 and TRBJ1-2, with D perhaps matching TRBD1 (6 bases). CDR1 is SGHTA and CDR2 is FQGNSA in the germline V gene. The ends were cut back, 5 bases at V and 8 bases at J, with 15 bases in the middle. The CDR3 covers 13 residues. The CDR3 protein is CASSPDSLRGYTF. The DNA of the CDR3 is TGTGCCAGCAGCCCGGACAGCTTGCGGGGCTACACCTTC.